The sequence of this T cell receptor beta chain was determined in a study of blood T cell repertoires in COVID-19. Study context: There were acute and convalescent COVID-19 samples, and they came from the United States, Italy and Spain. Sources were T cells, B-cell-depleted T cells, or PBMCs; the material itself was cDNA or gDNA.

In the authors' methods: Using reference gene primer amplification, nucleated cell counts were estimated. Profiling relied on immunoSEQ multiplex PCR, and the TCRdb table lists in-frame clones only, not all of them. V, J and clone size reflect that table, while D and trimming were determined from the DNA. Here the sample spans around 94,000 clones, approximately 86% being singletons. The CDR3 has 14 amino acids. The germline V gene encodes CDR1 SEHNR and CDR2 FQNEAQ (reference sequence). Trimming pared 2 bases from V and 5 bases from J, leaving 12 bases between. The chain links TRBV7-9 to TRBJ2-5, with D unresolved. This TCR derives from a man aged 45-65 years with acute or convalescent COVID-19. Sequences were obtained from peripheral blood. CDR3 coding DNA: TGTGCCAGCAGCTTAAATCGCGGCGAGGAGACCCAGTACTTC. It is translated as CASSLNRGEETQYF.